These 2 T cell receptor beta chains were sequenced from one sample in a study of CD8 T cells in Susac syndrome. RNA amounts of roughly 0.45 to 1 ug underwent reverse transcription with random hexamers. TCRdb reprocessed the immunoSEQ multiplex PCR reads via MiXCR and lists one record per CDR3 protein. Here the sample spans 40,000 to 55,000 distinct CDR3 sequences, just over 90% being singletons. Sequencing was performed on CD8+ T cells from PBMCs. The receptors were sampled from a human donor with multiple sclerosis.

CDR3 nucleotides: TGTGCCAGCAGCTTAGCGGCGTACGAGCAGTACTTC. This sequence encodes CASSLAAYEQYF. The chain is built from TRBV7-9 and TRBJ2-7; no clear D. This CDR3 is 12 amino acids long. Germline assignment: CDR1 SEHNR and CDR2 FQNEAQ (reference sequence). Trimming left V 0 bases short and J 4 bases short, with 4 bases between. The variable domain in full, completed from reference TRBV7-9 and TRBJ2-7, reads DTGVSQNPRHKITKRGQNVTFRCDPISEHNRLYWYRQTLGQGPEFLTYFQNEAQLEKSRLLSDRFSAERPKGSFSTLEIQRTEQGDSAMYLCASSLAAYEQYFGPGTRLTVT.

V is TRBV9 and J is TRBJ1-6; no clear D gene. The V and J ends lost 0 bases and 6 bases respectively, with 7 bases between them. This CDR3 spans 14 amino acids. Germline CDR1 reads SGDLS; CDR2 reads YYNGEE. The CDR3 here is CASSVGVGNSPLHF. Written as DNA, the CDR3 is TGTGCCAGCAGCGTAGGAGTGGGTAATTCACCCCTCCACTTT. Full variable domain (remainder filled in from reference TRBV9 and TRBJ1-6): DSGVTQTPKHLITATGQRVTLRCSPRSGDLSVYWYQQSLDQGLQFLIQYYNGEERAKGNILERFSAQQFPDLHSELNLSSLELGDSALYFCASSVGVGNSPLHFGNGTRLTVT.